This T cell receptor beta chain is drawn from a study of neurological immune-mediated disorders. MiXCR, applied by TCRdb to the 5' RACE reads, yields one record per CDR3 protein. The table shows about 59,000 distinct CDR3 sequences, with under 4.5% occurring only once. This clonotype was recorded at least ten times. The antigen is not known. Germline-derived CDR1 and CDR2 are DFQATT and SNEGSKA (reference sequence). Losses at the gene ends were 3 bases for V and 5 bases for J; bases not matched to a gene: 10. The CDR3 has 14 amino acids. Findings and caveats of the study: HTLV-1-associated myelopathy led in TCR clonal expansion, while multiple sclerosis ranked lowest, below healthy controls.

The receptor comes from a woman in her twenties or thirties with multiple sclerosis. This chain uses TRBV20-1 with TRBJ2-7, with 7 nucleotides matching TRBD2. The specimen sequenced was PBMCs. The CDR3 DNA sequence: TGCAGTGCTAGCCCCCTTATAGCGGGTAACGAGCAGTACTTC. Translating gives CSASPLIAGNEQYF.